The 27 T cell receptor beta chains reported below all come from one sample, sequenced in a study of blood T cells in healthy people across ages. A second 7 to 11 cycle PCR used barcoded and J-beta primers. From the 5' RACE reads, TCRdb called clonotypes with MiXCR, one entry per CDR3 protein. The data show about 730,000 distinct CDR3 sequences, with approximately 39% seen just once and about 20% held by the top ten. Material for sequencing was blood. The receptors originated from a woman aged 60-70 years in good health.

The CDR3 region has the DNA TGCAGTGCTAGAGATGTGGGTCTCACAGATACGCAGTATTTT. Protein product: CSARDVGLTDTQYF. The chain combines TRBV20-1 with TRBJ2-3; no clear D. Germline V gene data show CDR1 as DFQATT and CDR2 as SNEGSKA (reference sequence). The V gene lost 0 bases and the J gene lost 2 bases, with 9 bases spanning the gap. The CDR3 is 14 residues long.

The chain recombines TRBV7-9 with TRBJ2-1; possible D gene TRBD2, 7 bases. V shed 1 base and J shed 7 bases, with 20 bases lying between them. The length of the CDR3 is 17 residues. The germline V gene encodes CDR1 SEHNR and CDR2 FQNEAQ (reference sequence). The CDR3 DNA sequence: TGTGCCAGCAGCTTAGGGGGGGGGGCGGAAGGAAGAAATGAGCAGTTCTTC. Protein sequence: CASSLGGGAEGRNEQFF.

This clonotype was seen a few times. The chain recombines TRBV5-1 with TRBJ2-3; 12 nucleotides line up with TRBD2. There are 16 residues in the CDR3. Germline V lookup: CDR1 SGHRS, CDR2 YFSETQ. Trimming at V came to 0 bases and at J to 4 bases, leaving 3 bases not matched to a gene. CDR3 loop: CASSLELAGGSDTQYF. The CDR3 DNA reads TGCGCCAGCAGCTTGGAACTAGCGGGAGGTTCAGATACGCAGTATTTT.

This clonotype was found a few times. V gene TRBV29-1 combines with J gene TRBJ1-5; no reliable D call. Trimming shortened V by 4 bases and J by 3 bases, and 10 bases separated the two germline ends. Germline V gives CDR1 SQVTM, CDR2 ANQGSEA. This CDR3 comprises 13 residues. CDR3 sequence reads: CSVATGPNQPQHF. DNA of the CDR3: TGCAGCGTTGCTACCGGTCCCAATCAGCCCCAGCATTTT.

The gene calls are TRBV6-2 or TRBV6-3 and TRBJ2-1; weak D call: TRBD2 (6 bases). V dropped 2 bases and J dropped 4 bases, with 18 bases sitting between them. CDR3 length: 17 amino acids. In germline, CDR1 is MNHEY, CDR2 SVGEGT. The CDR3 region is CASSYSPPAGLYNEQFF. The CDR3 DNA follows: TGTGCCAGCAGTTACAGTCCCCCTGCGGGATTGTACAATGAGCAGTTCTTC.

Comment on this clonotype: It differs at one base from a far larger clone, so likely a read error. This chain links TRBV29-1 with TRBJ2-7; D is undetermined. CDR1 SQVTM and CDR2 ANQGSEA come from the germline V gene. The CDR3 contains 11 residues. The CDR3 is CGVTDTYEQYF. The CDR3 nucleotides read TGCGGCGTTACAGATACCTACGAGCAGTACTTC.

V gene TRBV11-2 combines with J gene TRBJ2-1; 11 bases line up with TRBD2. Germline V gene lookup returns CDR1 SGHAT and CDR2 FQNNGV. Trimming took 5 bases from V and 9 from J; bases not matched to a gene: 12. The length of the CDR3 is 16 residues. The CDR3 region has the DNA TGTGCCAGCAGCCCGACTAGCGGGGCAGTTGGGGGTGAGCAGTTCTTC. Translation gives CASSPTSGAVGGEQFF.

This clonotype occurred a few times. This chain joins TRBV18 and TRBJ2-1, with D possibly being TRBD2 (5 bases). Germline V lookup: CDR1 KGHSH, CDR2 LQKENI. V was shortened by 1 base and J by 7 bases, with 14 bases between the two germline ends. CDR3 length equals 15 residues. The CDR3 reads CASSPLAGLGNEQFF. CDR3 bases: TGTGCCAGCTCACCACTGGCGGGTCTTGGGAATGAGCAGTTCTTC.

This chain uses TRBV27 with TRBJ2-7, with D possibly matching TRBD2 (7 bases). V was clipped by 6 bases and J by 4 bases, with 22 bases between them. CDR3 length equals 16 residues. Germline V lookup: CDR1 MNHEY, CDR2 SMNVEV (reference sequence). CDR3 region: CASRAERGGGLYEQYF. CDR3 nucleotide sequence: TGTGCCAGCAGGGCCGAGCGGGGTGGGGGCTTGTACGAGCAGTACTTC.

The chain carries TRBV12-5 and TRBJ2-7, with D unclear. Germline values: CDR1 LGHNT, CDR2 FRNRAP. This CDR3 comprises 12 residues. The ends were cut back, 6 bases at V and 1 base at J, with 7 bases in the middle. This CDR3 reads CASGSQSYEQYF. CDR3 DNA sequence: TGTGCTAGTGGCTCGCAGTCCTACGAGCAGTACTTC.

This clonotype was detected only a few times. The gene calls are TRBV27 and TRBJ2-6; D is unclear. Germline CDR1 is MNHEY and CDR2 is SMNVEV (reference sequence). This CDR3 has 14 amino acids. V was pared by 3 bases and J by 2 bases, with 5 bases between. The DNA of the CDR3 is TGTGCCAGCAGTTTCCAGACTGGGGCCAACGTCCTGACTTTC. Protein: CASSFQTGANVLTF.

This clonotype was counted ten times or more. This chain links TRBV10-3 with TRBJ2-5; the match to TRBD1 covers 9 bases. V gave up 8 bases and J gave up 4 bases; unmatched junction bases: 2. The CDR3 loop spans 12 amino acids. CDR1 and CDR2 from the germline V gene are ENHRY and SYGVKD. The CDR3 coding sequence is TGTGCCATCGGGGGACAGGGAGAGACCCAGTACTTC. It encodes CAIGGQGETQYF.

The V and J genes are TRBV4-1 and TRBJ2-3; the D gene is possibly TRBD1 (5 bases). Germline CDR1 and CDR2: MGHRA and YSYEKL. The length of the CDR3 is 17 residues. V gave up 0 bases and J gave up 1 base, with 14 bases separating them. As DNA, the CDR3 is TGCGCCAGCAGCCAAGAACCGCAGGGTAAGGGCACAGATACGCAGTATTTT. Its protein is CASSQEPQGKGTDTQYF.

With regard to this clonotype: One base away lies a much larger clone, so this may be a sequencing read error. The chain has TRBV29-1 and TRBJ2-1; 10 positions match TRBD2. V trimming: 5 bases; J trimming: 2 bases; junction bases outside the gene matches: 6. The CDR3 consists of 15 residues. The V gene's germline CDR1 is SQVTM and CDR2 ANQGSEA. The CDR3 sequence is CSVWLAGEAYNEQFF. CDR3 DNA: TGCAGCGTTTGGCTAGCGGGGGAGGCCTACAATGAGCAGTTCTTC.

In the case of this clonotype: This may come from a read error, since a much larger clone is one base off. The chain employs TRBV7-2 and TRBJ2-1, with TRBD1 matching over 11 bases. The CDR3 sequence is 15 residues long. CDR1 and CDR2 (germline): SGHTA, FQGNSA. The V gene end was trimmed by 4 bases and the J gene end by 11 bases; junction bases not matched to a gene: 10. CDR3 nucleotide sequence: TGTGCCAGCAGCTCCGGACAGGGGGCATGGAATAAGCAGTTCTTC. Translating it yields CASSSGQGAWNKQFF.

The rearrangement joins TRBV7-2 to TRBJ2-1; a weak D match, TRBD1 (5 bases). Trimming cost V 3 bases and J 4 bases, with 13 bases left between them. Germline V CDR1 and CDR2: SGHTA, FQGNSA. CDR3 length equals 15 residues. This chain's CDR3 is CASSFGQGFYNEQFF. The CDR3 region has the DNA TGTGCCAGCAGCTTCGGCCAGGGATTTTACAATGAGCAGTTCTTC.

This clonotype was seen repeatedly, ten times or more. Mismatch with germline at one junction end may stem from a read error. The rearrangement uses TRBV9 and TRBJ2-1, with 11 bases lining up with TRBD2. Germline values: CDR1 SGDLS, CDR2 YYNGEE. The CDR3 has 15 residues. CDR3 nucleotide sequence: TGCGCCAGCAGCGTAGCGGGGGGGTCCTACAATGAGCAGTTCTTC. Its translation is CASSVAGGSYNEQFF.

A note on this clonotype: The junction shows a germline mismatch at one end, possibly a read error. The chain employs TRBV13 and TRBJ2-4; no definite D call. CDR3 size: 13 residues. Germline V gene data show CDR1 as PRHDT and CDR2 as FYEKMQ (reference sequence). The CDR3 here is CASLPARTNIPYF. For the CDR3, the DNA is TGTGCGAGCTTGCCCGCCCGGACGAACATTCCGTACTTC.

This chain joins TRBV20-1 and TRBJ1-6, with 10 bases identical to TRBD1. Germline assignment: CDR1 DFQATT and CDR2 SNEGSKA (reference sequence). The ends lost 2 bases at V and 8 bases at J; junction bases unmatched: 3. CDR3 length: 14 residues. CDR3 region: CSARNGQGDSPLHF. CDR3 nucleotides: TGCAGTGCTAGAAACGGACAGGGGGATTCACCCCTCCACTTT.

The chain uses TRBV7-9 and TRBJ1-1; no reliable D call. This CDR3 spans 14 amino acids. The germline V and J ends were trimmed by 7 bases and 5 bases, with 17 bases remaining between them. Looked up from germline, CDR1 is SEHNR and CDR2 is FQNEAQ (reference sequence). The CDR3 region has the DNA TGTGCCAGCACTTGTGACCTCGAGAGGACTGAAGCTTTCTTT. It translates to CASTCDLERTEAFF.

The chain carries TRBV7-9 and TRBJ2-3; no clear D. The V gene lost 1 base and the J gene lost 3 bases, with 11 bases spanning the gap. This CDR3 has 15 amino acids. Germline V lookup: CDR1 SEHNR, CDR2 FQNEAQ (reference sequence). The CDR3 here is CASSLVGQKTDTQYF. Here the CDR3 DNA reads TGTGCCAGCAGCTTAGTTGGTCAAAAAACAGATACGCAGTATTTT.

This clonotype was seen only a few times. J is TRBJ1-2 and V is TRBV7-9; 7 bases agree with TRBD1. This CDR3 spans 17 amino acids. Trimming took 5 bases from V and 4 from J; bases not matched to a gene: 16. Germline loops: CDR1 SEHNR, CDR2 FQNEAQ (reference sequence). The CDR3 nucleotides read TGTGCCAGCAGCATCCCCGCCGGGACAGTGTCGAGCTATGGCTACACCTTC. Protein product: CASSIPAGTVSSYGYTF.

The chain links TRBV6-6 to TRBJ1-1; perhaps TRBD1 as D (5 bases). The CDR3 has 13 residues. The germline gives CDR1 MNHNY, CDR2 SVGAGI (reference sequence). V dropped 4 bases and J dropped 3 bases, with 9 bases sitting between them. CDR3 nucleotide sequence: TGTGCCAGCAGTTGCTCCAGGGACACTGAAGCTTTCTTT. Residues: CASSCSRDTEAFF.

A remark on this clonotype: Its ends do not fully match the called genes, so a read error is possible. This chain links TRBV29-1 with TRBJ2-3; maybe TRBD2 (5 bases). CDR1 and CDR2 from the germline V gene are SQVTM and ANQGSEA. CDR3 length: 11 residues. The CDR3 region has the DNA TGCGGCGTTGGGAGAGCAGATACGCAGTATTTT. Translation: CGVGRADTQYF.

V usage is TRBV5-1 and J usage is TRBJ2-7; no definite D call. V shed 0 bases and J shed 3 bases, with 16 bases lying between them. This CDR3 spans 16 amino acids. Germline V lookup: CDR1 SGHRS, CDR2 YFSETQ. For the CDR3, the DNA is TGCGCCAGCAGCTTGGACGAGGACCGGGCCCACTACGAGCAGTACTTC. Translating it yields CASSLDEDRAHYEQYF.

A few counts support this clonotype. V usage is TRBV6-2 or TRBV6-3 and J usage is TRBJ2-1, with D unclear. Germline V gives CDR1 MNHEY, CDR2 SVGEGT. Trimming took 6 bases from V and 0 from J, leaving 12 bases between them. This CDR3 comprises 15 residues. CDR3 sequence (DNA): TGTGCCAGCAGGGAGAGTGAGAGCTCCTACAATGAGCAGTTCTTC. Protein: CASRESESSYNEQFF.

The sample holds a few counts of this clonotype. CDR3 coding DNA: TGTGCCACCAGTGACACCCCGGGACAGGGGGCCGAAGATACGCAGTATTTT. This encodes CATSDTPGQGAEDTQYF. The chain links TRBV24-1 to TRBJ2-3, with 12 nucleotides matching TRBD1. The CDR3 spans 17 residues. Germline values: CDR1 KGHDR, CDR2 SFDVKD. The trim removed 4 bases at V and 5 bases at J, leaving 9 bases unmatched.